These 29 T cell receptor beta chains share one sample of origin, sequenced in a study of T-cell reconstitution after alpha-beta-depleted transplantation in children. Unique molecular identifiers were incorporated into the prepared TCRbeta library. TCRdb re-called the PCR reads with MiXCR, one entry per CDR3 protein. Among 700,000 to 950,000 distinct CDR3 sequences listed, 15% to 20% were seen once. The sample here was PBMCs, mostly from graft donor cells, taken 360 days after TCRalphabeta/CD19-depleted stem cell transplant. The receptors were gathered from a male patient younger than 18 who had a stem cell transplant for acute lymphoblastic leukemia, so the T cells may come from the graft donor.

This clonotype was seen at least ten times. CDR3 residues: CASSPGTGANSDTQYF. Here the CDR3 DNA reads TGTGCCAGCAGTCCGGGGACAGGGGCAAATTCAGATACGCAGTATTTT. The chain is built from TRBV12-3 or TRBV12-4 and TRBJ2-3, with TRBD1 matching 10 bases. Losses at the gene ends were 5 bases for V and 4 bases for J; bases not matched to a gene: 9. The CDR3 loop spans 16 amino acids.

V gene TRBV5-1 combines with J gene TRBJ2-1; weak D call: TRBD1 (7 bases). The length of the CDR3 is 15 residues. V lost 0 bases to trimming and J lost 3 bases, with 10 bases between them. The germline V gene has CDR1 SGHRS and CDR2 YFSETQ. The CDR3 DNA reads TGCGCCAGCAGCTTGGACAGGGGAGGCTACAATGAGCAGTTCTTC. Protein sequence: CASSLDRGGYNEQFF.

This clonotype has ten or more counts. The chain couples TRBV29-1 to TRBJ2-1, with 11 bases that match TRBD1. With V trimmed by 3 bases and J by 9 bases, 7 bases remained unmatched. Germline CDR1 reads SQVTM; CDR2 reads ANQGSEA. The CDR3 contains 14 residues. Written as DNA, the CDR3 is TGCAGCGTTGACGGGACAGGGGGAACGAGTGAGCAGTTCTTC. This sequence encodes CSVDGTGGTSEQFF.

This clonotype was picked up a small number of times. This chain links TRBV11-2 with TRBJ2-1, with TRBD2 identical over 10 bases. This CDR3 contains 18 residues. With V trimmed by 3 bases and J by 0 bases, 8 bases remained unmatched. Germline V gene lookup returns CDR1 SGHAT and CDR2 FQNNGV. The CDR3 coding sequence is TGTGCCAGCAGCTTCCTAGCGGGAGCCCCGAGCTCCTACAATGAGCAGTTCTTC. This encodes CASSFLAGAPSSYNEQFF.

This chain uses TRBV5-1 with TRBJ2-7; TRBD2 agrees at 9 bases. The CDR3 consists of 14 residues. Trimming took 3 bases from V and 3 from J; bases not matched to a gene: 4. Germline V CDR1 and CDR2: SGHRS, YFSETQ. CDR3 DNA sequence: TGCGCCAGCAGCTCTATTAGCGGGGGCTACGAGCAGTACTTC. Translated, it gives CASSSISGGYEQYF.

This clonotype was seen more than once but under ten times. This rearrangement joins TRBV20-1 to TRBJ2-3; possibly TRBD2 for D (5 bases). This CDR3 has 15 amino acids. Per germline, CDR1 DFQATT and CDR2 SNEGSKA (reference sequence). The germline V and J ends were trimmed by 0 bases and 3 bases, with 13 bases remaining between them. As DNA, the CDR3 is TGCAGTGCTAGAGATCCGGCTAGCTGGACAGATACGCAGTATTTT. Protein sequence: CSARDPASWTDTQYF.

The chain couples TRBV9 to TRBJ1-4; D possibly corresponds to TRBD1 (5 bases). The V end was cut by 2 bases, the J end by 3 bases, with 8 bases between. This CDR3 is 14 amino acids long. The germline CDR1 and CDR2 sequences are SGDLS and YYNGEE. CDR3 region: CASSVGGANEKLFF. The DNA for the CDR3 is TGTGCCAGCAGCGTCGGGGGGGCTAATGAAAAACTGTTTTTT.

The chain couples TRBV29-1 to TRBJ2-2; a possible D gene is TRBD1 (5 bases). This CDR3 region has 12 residues. The germline V and J ends were trimmed by 8 bases and 5 bases, with 12 bases remaining between them. Germline V gene data show CDR1 as SQVTM and CDR2 as ANQGSEA. CDR3 amino acids: CSIPRTTGELFF. CDR3 nucleotides: TGCAGCATTCCCAGGACAACCGGGGAGCTGTTTTTT.

V is TRBV7-2 and J is TRBJ2-5; D possibly corresponds to TRBD2 (5 bases). CDR1 is SGHTA, CDR2 FQGNSA, per germline. The CDR3 runs 15 residues. V lost 4 bases to trimming and J lost 4 bases, with 16 bases between them. The CDR3 sequence is CASSYGLWVTETQYF. CDR3 nucleotides: TGTGCCAGCAGCTACGGACTGTGGGTTACAGAGACCCAGTACTTC.

This clonotype was seen a few times. This chain connects TRBV5-1 to TRBJ2-7; 9 bases agree with TRBD1. The junction had 7 bases not matched to a gene; V was cut back by 2 bases and J by 7 bases. The CDR3 loop spans 14 amino acids. Germline V gene lookup returns CDR1 SGHRS and CDR2 YFSETQ. The CDR3 DNA sequence: TGCGCCAGCAGCTTCGGGACAGGGACGGGGGAGCAGTACTTC. Translation: CASSFGTGTGEQYF. Drawing the rest from reference TRBV5-1 and TRBJ2-7, the complete variable domain is KAGVTQTPRYLIKTRGQQVTLSCSPISGHRSVSWYQQTPGQGLQFLFEYFSETQRNKGNFPGRFSGRQFSNSRSEMNVSTLELGDSALYLCASSFGTGTGEQYFGPGTRLTVT.

This clonotype was picked up many times. J is TRBJ2-1 and V is TRBV20-1, with 8 bases matching TRBD1. Germline assignment: CDR1 DFQATT and CDR2 SNEGSKA (reference sequence). The V segment lost 6 bases and the J segment 0 bases; nucleotides outside the gene matches: 7. The CDR3 runs to 15 residues. CDR3 bases: TGCAGTGCGCGCAGACAGGGGCACTCCTACAATGAGCAGTTCTTC. Protein sequence: CSARRQGHSYNEQFF.

This clonotype was counted many times. The V and J genes are TRBV12-3 or TRBV12-4 and TRBJ1-2; 9 bases fit TRBD1. The V segment lost 6 bases and the J segment 8 bases; nucleotides outside the gene matches: 10. The CDR3 runs 14 residues. CDR3 protein: CASRGTGPVNGYTF. In DNA form, the CDR3 reads TGTGCCAGCAGAGGGACAGGGCCGGTTAACGGCTACACCTTC.

This clonotype was detected ten times or more. The chain carries TRBV20-1 and TRBJ1-2; D gene unclear. Germline V gene sequence: CDR1 DFQATT, CDR2 SNEGSKA (reference sequence). The CDR3 runs 14 residues. The V end lost 2 bases, the J end lost 1 base, and 11 bases lay between the germline ends. The CDR3 coding sequence is TGCAGTGCTAGATTTCCGACGAATAACTATGGCTACACCTTC. Translating gives CSARFPTNNYGYTF.

V gene TRBV11-2 combines with J gene TRBJ2-3; TRBD2 might be the D (6 bases). The V gene's germline CDR1 is SGHAT and CDR2 FQNNGV. The CDR3 length is 14 residues. V shed 5 bases and J shed 4 bases, with 13 bases lying between them. DNA of the CDR3: TGTGCCAGCAGCCCAAGGACGGGGGCAGATACGCAGTATTTT. Protein sequence: CASSPRTGADTQYF.

In regard to this clonotype: A single base separates this from a much larger clone, so it may be a read error. The chain couples TRBV15 to TRBJ2-7; D might be TRBD2 (6 bases). The CDR3 consists of 13 residues. The germline CDR1 and CDR2 sequences are LNHNV and YYDKDF (reference sequence). CDR3 bases: TGTGCCACCAGTGCGGGGATATCCTACGAGCAGTGCTTC. Translating it yields CATSAGISYEQCF. The variable domain in full, completed from reference TRBV15 and TRBJ2-7, reads DAMVIQNPRYQVTQFGKPVTLSCSQTLNHNVMYWYQQKSSQAPKLLFHYYDKDFNNEADTPDNFQSRRPNTSFCFLDIRSPGLGDTAMYLCATSAGISYEQCFGPGTRLTVT.

This clonotype showed up many times. The genes are TRBV7-9 and TRBJ1-1; D is perhaps TRBD1 (5 bases). V shed 4 bases and J shed 8 bases, with 11 bases lying between them. The germline gives CDR1 SEHNR, CDR2 FQNEAQ (reference sequence). The CDR3 covers 12 residues. The CDR3 loop is CASSWGPGEAFF. The CDR3 DNA reads TGTGCCAGCAGCTGGGGCCCGGGGGAAGCTTTCTTT.

The table lists this clonotype with a few counts. V and J are TRBV5-1 and TRBJ2-3; 10 positions match TRBD1. Germline CDR1 and CDR2: SGHRS and YFSETQ. CDR3 length: 16 amino acids. The ends lost 2 bases at V and 2 bases at J; junction bases unmatched: 5. The CDR3 DNA reads as TGCGCCAGCAGCTTCGGACAGGGGGTATTCACAGATACGCAGTATTTT. This codes for CASSFGQGVFTDTQYF.

The genes are TRBV7-8 and TRBJ2-1; tentatively, D is TRBD2 (6 bases). V gave up 1 base and J gave up 5 bases, with 21 bases separating them. Germline CDR1 reads SGHVS; CDR2 reads FQNEAQ. The CDR3 loop spans 18 amino acids. The CDR3: CASSLGVLADRGNNEQFF. The CDR3, as DNA: TGTGCCAGCAGCTTAGGAGTACTGGCGGACCGGGGGAACAATGAGCAGTTCTTC.

This clonotype has just a few counts. The chain couples TRBV4-1 to TRBJ2-1, with a possible D match to TRBD2 (5 bases). The CDR3 runs to 18 residues. V lost 1 base and J 5 bases, leaving 21 bases between the germline ends. The germline gives CDR1 MGHRA, CDR2 YSYEKL. This CDR3 reads CASSQVEGSLVPNNEQFF. In DNA form, the CDR3 reads TGCGCCAGCAGCCAAGTCGAGGGTTCCCTAGTCCCCAACAATGAGCAGTTCTTC.

This clonotype has at least ten counts. The chain carries TRBV5-1 and TRBJ2-1, with a weak D call TRBD1 (6 bases). The CDR3 has 17 amino acids. V lost 3 bases, J lost 7 bases, and 23 bases lay in between. Germline values: CDR1 SGHRS, CDR2 YFSETQ. CDR3 nucleotide sequence: TGCGCCAGCAGCTCGGCTGGGTGGGGGCCATCTACAAATGAGCAGTTCTTC. As protein: CASSSAGWGPSTNEQFF.

The chain recombines TRBV7-9 with TRBJ2-7; D may be TRBD1 (6 bases). The germline gives CDR1 SEHNR, CDR2 FQNEAQ (reference sequence). V dropped 3 bases and J dropped 5 bases, with 14 bases sitting between them. This CDR3 spans 14 amino acids. In nucleotides, the CDR3 is TGTGCCAGCAGCTTTAGGGGGAGTTCCGACGAGCAGTACTTC. Amino acid sequence: CASSFRGSSDEQYF.

This clonotype was seen more than once but under ten times. CDR3 DNA: TGCGCCAGCAGCTTCCTACCGGGCCCCACGGGAGAGACCCAGTACTTC. It codes for CASSFLPGPTGETQYF. The chain uses TRBV5-1 and TRBJ2-5; D is ambiguous. Trimming pared 2 bases from V and 4 bases from J, leaving 18 bases between. Germline CDR1 reads SGHRS; CDR2 reads YFSETQ. The CDR3 has 16 amino acids.

This clonotype has a handful of counts. The chain joins TRBV12-3 or TRBV12-4 to TRBJ1-2; 7 bases agree with TRBD1. This CDR3 is built from 14 residues. After removal of 2 bases from V and 2 bases from J, the junction contained 2 bases not matched to a gene. The CDR3 loop is CASSLRGQNYGYTF. For the CDR3, the DNA is TGTGCCAGCAGTTTAAGGGGGCAAAACTATGGCTACACCTTC.

This chain uses TRBV27 with TRBJ2-1, with D tentatively TRBD1 (6 bases). Trimming removed 5 bases at V and 8 bases at J, with 19 bases between. Germline assignment: CDR1 MNHEY and CDR2 SMNVEV (reference sequence). The CDR3 has 15 residues. CDR3 sequence reads: CASSEGIGGDYEQFF. The CDR3 DNA reads TGTGCCAGCAGTGAAGGGATAGGGGGAGACTATGAGCAGTTCTTC.

There are many counts of this clonotype. The V and J genes are TRBV3-1 and TRBJ1-1; D is ambiguous. This CDR3 is 12 amino acids long. Germline V gene data show CDR1 as LGHDT and CDR2 as YNNKEL (reference sequence). Trimming removed 3 bases at V and 8 bases at J, with 10 bases between. CDR3 DNA sequence: TGTGCCAGCAGCCAGGTAGGGCAGGAAGCTTTCTTT. Its protein product is CASSQVGQEAFF.

The chain joins TRBV7-2 to TRBJ2-5; D tentatively fits TRBD1 or TRBD2 (6 bases each). The germline CDR1 and CDR2 sequences are SGHTA and FQGNSA. There are 15 residues in the CDR3. The V end was cut by 1 base, the J end by 5 bases, with 14 bases between. The CDR3 DNA is TGTGCCAGCAGCTTAGGGCCGGGGGCGCTTGAGACCCAGTACTTC. It specifies CASSLGPGALETQYF.

This clonotype was found a few times. The V and J genes are TRBV12-3 or TRBV12-4 and TRBJ2-1, with TRBD1 identical over 10 bases. The CDR3 has 15 amino acids. The trim removed 4 bases at V and 4 bases at J, leaving 4 bases unmatched. As DNA, the CDR3 is TGTGCCAGCAGTTCCCCGGGACAGGGGTACAATGAGCAGTTCTTC. Encoded protein: CASSSPGQGYNEQFF.

This chain joins TRBV29-1 and TRBJ1-2; TRBD1 aligns across 9 bases. The CDR3 totals 14 residues. Trimming cost V 6 bases and J 3 bases; bases outside gene matches: 8. Germline V gene data show CDR1 as SQVTM and CDR2 as ANQGSEA. In nucleotides, the CDR3 is TGCAGCGTGACACAGGGGGCGCCGGACTATGGCTACACCTTC. Its translation: CSVTQGAPDYGYTF.

V gene TRBV5-1 combines with J gene TRBJ2-1; TRBD2 agrees at 10 bases. The germline V gene has CDR1 SGHRS and CDR2 YFSETQ. V shed 5 bases, J shed 4 bases, and the junction held 18 bases outside the gene matches. This CDR3 comprises 19 residues. CDR3 sequence (DNA): TGCGCCAGCAGATTACTAGCGGGATACCTTATGTCCGGATACAATGAGCAGTTCTTC. Translating gives CASRLLAGYLMSGYNEQFF.